Included here is one TCR beta chain sequence, with context. Its antigen is undetermined. Sequenced by immunoSEQ multiplex PCR; TCRdb stores in-frame clones only, minus some. The sample gives about 20,000 clones, approximately 82% of which show up once; 50% to 55% is in the top ten. The data belong to a study of OX40 agonist ivuxolimab in advanced cancers. Turning to the study itself: Checkpoint inhibitors had been given previously to approximately 40% of patients.

Enrollment shut out patients with autoimmune disease history or systemic immunosuppression. Study-wide results and caveats: Near-lowest levels of clonal expansion characterized partial responders at 0.1-3.0 mg/kg.

V was pared by 4 bases and J by 9 bases, with 3 bases of the junction left unmatched. From germline, CDR1 is SGHDT and CDR2 YYEEEE. The CDR3 covers 12 residues. This sequence was found in an adult with an advanced solid tumor such as melanoma, head and neck, liver or kidney cancer. The V gene is TRBV5-6, the J gene TRBJ2-1, with TRBD2 identical over 8 bases. The input for sequencing was CD4+ or CD8+ T cells sorted from blood, taken in a trial of the OX40 agonist ivuxolimab. The CDR3 reads CASSLGLAEQFF. In DNA form, the CDR3 reads TGTGCCAGCAGCCTCGGACTAGCTGAGCAGTTCTTC.